The 4 T cell receptor beta chains below all came from one sample that was sequenced in a study of early T cells in non-severe SARS-CoV-2 infection. From the 5' RACE reads, TCRdb called clonotypes with MiXCR, one entry per CDR3 protein. This sample has tens of thousands of distinct CDR3 sequences; 8% to 10% occur once, and the top ten carry roughly a sixth. The source was whole blood, collected at baseline. All receptors derive from an adult who was a healthcare worker with PCR-confirmed SARS-CoV-2 infection or an uninfected control (not recorded which).

This clonotype appeared a few times. This chain uses TRBV6-1 with TRBJ2-7; TRBD2 aligns across 11 bases. The CDR3 has 15 residues. J gave up 3 bases and V 1 base, and 2 bases lay outside the gene matches. Looked up from germline, CDR1 is MNHNS and CDR2 is SASEGT. The CDR3 DNA reads TGTGCCAGCAGTGAAGGGACTAGCGGGCGCTACGAGCAGTACTTC. It yields the protein CASSEGTSGRYEQYF.

The chain has TRBV3-1 and TRBJ2-1; 11 bases agree with TRBD2. Germline trimming cut 0 bases from V and 8 bases from J; bases unmatched to any gene: 9. CDR1 LGHDT and CDR2 YNNKEL come from the germline V gene (reference sequence). The CDR3 has 17 amino acids. CDR3 DNA sequence: TGTGCCAGCAGCCAAGAGCGGGGGACTAGCGGCTCCCATGAGCAGTTCTTC. This gives the protein CASSQERGTSGSHEQFF.

This clonotype has a handful of counts. The chain uses TRBV10-3 and TRBJ2-1; unclear D gene. V was pared by 3 bases and J by 8 bases, with 14 bases between. This CDR3 is built from 14 residues. Germline-derived CDR1 and CDR2 are ENHRY and SYGVKD. CDR3 nucleotides: TGTGCCATCAGTGATTACCCCAGTGGCCATGAGCAGTTCTTC. This translates into CAISDYPSGHEQFF.

The table lists this clonotype with many counts. The chain combines TRBV7-9 with TRBJ2-5, with 14 nucleotides matching TRBD2. Per germline, CDR1 SEHNR and CDR2 FQNEAQ (reference sequence). Trimming cost V 6 bases and J 5 bases; bases outside gene matches: 8. There are 16 residues in the CDR3. The CDR3 here is CASSSAGLAGVETQYF. CDR3 DNA sequence: TGTGCCAGCAGTTCGGCGGGACTAGCGGGAGTGGAGACCCAGTACTTC.